What follows describes a single T cell receptor beta chain. This entry comes from a study of blood T cell repertoires in COVID-19. In the study overall: Material from acute and convalescent COVID-19 was sourced from the United States, Italy and Spain.

Germline-derived CDR1 and CDR2 are MNHEY and SVGAGI. Trimming removed 2 bases from V and 7 bases from J; junction bases left unmatched: 11. CDR3 size: 15 residues. TCRdb's table, derived via immunoSEQ multiplex PCR, lists solely in-frame clones and lacks some. The sample has about 270,000 clones; around 91% are singletons. This sequence was found in a woman aged 18-35 years who had recovered from COVID-19. The sample was PBMCs or T cells enriched from blood (not recorded which). This chain uses TRBV6-5 with TRBJ2-7, with 7 positions matching TRBD2. This chain's CDR3 is CASSYGRAILEEQYF. CDR3 DNA sequence: TGTGCCAGCAGTTACGGGAGGGCTATCTTGGAGGAGCAGTACTTC.